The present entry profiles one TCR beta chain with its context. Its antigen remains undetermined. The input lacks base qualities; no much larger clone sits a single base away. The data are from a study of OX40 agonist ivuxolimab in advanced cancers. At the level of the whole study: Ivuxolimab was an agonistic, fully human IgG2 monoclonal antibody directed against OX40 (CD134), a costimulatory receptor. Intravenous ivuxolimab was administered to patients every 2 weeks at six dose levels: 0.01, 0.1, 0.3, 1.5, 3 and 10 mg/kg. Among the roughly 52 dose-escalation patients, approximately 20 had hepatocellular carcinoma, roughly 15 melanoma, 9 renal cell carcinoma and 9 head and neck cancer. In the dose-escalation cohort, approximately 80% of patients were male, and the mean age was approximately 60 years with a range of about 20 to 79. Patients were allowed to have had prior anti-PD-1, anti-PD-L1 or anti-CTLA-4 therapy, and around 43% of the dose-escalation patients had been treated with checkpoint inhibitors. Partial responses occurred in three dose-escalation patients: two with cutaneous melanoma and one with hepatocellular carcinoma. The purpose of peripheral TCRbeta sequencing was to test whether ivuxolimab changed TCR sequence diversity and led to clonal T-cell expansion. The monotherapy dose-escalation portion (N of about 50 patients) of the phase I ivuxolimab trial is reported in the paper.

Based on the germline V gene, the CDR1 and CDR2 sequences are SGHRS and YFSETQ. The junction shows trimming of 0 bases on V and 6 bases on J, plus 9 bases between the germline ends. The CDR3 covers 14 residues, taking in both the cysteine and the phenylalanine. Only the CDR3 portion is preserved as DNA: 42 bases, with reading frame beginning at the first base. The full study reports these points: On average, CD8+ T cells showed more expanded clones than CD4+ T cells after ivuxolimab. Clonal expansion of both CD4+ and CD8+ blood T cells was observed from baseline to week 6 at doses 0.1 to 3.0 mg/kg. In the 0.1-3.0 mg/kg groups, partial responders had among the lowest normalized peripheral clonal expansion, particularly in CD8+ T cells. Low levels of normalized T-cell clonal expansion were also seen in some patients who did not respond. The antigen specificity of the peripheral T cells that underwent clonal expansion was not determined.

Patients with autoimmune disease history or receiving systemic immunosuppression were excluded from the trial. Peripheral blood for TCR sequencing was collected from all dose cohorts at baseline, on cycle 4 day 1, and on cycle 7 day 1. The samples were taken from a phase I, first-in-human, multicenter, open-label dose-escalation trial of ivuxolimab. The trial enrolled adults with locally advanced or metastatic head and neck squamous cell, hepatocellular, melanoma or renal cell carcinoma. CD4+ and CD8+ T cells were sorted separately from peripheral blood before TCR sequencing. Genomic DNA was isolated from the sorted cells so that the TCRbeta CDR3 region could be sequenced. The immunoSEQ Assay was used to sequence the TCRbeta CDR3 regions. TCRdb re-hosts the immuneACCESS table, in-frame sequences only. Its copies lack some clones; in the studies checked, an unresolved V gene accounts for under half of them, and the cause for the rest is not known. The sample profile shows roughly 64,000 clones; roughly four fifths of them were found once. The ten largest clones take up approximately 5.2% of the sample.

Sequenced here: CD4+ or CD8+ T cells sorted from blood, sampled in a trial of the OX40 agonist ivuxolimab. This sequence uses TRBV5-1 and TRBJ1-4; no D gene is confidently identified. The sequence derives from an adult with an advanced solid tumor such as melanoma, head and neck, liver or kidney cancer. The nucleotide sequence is TGCGCCAGCAGCTTGGACAACACCGATGAAAAACTGTTTTTT. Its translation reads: CASSLDNTDEKLFF.